This T cell receptor (beta chain) was recorded in a study of blood T cells in healthy people across ages. V lost 5 bases and J 3 bases, leaving 20 bases between the germline ends. Germline V gene lookup returns CDR1 MDHEN and CDR2 SYDVKM. The CDR3 totals 16 residues. The second PCR ran roughly 6 to 11 cycles with a sample-barcoded 5' primer and J-beta primers. Template switching added a 12-random-nucleotide identifier to every cDNA molecule. One entry per CDR3 protein results from TCRdb running MiXCR on the 5' RACE reads. The sample yields fewer than 2,000,000 distinct CDR3 sequences, 34% seen once. Every sample yielded at least 6.5 million isolated PBMCs.

The origin of this receptor is a woman under 40 in good health. This chain connects TRBV28 to TRBJ2-7; tentatively, D is TRBD1 or TRBD2 (5 bases each). Sequencing was done on a sample of blood. The CDR3 DNA sequence: TGTGCCAGCAGTGTTCTGAGCGAGGGGAAACACTACGAGCAGTACTTC. Encoded protein: CASSVLSEGKHYEQYF.